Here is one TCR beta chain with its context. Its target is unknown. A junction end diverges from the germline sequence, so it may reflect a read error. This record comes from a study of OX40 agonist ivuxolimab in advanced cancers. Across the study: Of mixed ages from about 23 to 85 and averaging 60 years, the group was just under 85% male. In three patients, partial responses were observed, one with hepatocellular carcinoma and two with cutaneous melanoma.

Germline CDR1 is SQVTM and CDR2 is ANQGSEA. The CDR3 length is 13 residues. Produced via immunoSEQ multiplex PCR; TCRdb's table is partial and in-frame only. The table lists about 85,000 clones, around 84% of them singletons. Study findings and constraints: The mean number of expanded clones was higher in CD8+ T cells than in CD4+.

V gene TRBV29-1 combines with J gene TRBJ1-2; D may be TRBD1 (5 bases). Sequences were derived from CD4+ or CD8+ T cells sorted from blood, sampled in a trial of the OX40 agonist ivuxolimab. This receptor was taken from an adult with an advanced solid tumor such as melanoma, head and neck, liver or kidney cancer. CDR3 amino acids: CSVAAGSYYGYTF. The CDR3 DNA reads TGCAGCGTTGCGGCAGGGAGCTACTACGGCTACACCTTC.